A single TCR beta chain is shown here with its context. Antigen: not known. These data belong to a study of cytomegalovirus exposure and HLA in healthy donors. Study results and limitations: Solely CMV serostatus was available to characterize immune exposure. A link between a missense DCLRE1C variant and TCR beta V- and J-gene trimming emerged from a later analysis.

The PCR contained 60 Vbeta and 13 Jbeta primers. The repertoire was sequenced with immunoSEQ multiplex PCR; TCRdb's copy has only in-frame clones and lacks some. The sample has around 140,000 clones; around 78% are singletons. The CDR3 length is 16 residues. Trimming removed 4 bases at V and 7 bases at J, with 24 bases between. Looked up from germline, CDR1 is SGDLS and CDR2 is YYNGEE. V gene TRBV9 combines with J gene TRBJ2-7, with D possibly being TRBD2 (7 bases). The source material was PBMCs. This TCR derives from a woman in her thirties or forties in good health and CMV-seropositive. CDR3 in DNA: TGTGCCAGCAGCCCAATGTCAGCGGGACACCCAAGGGAGCAGTACTTC. As protein: CASSPMSAGHPREQYF.